This T cell receptor beta chain was captured by sequencing in a study of T cells in Graves' hyperthyroidism and ophthalmopathy. Broader study findings: Peripheral blood also featured most of the thyroid clonotypes expanded above 0.001. From stable hyperthyroidism, ophthalmopathy was separated by a 13 V-J model.

Remarks on this clonotype: Its antigen is unidentified.

Amplified TCR beta CDR3 regions derived from RNA transcripts. A first-round RT-PCR of the TCR CDR3 used the HTBI primer set. MiXCR, run by TCRdb on the multiplex PCR reads, gives a single entry per CDR3 protein. This sample yields over 700,000 distinct CDR3 sequences, of which 15% to 20% are seen a single time; roughly 17% belongs to the top ten. The V gene lost 3 bases and the J gene lost 5 bases, with 22 bases spanning the gap. CDR3 length equals 17 residues. Sequencing used blood. The V gene is TRBV12-3 or TRBV12-4, the J gene TRBJ1-1, with unresolved D. The clonotype was recovered from a woman between 45 and 65 years old with Graves' hyperthyroidism that later progressed to Graves' ophthalmopathy. CDR3 residues: CASSFPLHMGKRTEAFF. The CDR3 nucleotides are TGTGCCAGCAGTTTCCCCTTACATATGGGAAAGAGGACTGAAGCTTTCTTT.